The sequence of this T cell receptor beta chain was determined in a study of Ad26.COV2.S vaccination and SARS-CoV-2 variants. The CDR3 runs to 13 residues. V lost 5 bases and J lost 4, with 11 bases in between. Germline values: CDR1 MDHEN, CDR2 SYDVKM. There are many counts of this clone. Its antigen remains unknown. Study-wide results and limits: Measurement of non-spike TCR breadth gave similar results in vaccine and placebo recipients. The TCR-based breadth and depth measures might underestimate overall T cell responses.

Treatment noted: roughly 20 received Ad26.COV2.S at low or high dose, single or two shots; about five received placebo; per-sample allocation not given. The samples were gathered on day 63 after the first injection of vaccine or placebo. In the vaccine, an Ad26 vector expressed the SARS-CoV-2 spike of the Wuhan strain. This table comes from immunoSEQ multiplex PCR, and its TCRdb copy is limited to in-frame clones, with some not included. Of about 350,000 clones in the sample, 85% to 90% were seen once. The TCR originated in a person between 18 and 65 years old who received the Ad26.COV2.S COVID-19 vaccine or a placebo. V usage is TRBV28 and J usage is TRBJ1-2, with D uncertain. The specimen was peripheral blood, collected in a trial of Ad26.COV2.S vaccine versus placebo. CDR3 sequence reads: CASSRTVGYGYTF. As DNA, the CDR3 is TGTGCCAGCAGTCGCACGGTTGGCTATGGCTACACCTTC.